The 24 T cell receptor beta chains given below trace back to one sample, sequenced in a study of spatial heterogeneity in lung cancer. TCRdb reanalysed the 5' RACE reads using MiXCR and keeps one entry per CDR3 protein. This table has about 87,000 distinct CDR3 sequences, approximately 20% appearing once. Time point described: blood at routine non-recurrence follow-up after resection. The material was PBMCs, obtained at follow-up. Receptors originate from a male donor with early-stage non-small cell lung cancer.

This clonotype was counted between two and nine times. The V call is TRBV27, the J call TRBJ2-4; 8 bases are shared with TRBD1. V shed 4 bases, J shed 3 bases, and the junction held 14 bases outside the gene matches. This CDR3 region has 18 residues. CDR1 is MNHEY, CDR2 SMNVEV, per germline (reference sequence). The CDR3 DNA reads as TGTGCCAGCAGTTCCCCGGGACAGGCACTACTCGGCAAAAACATTCAGTACTTC. Its protein is CASSSPGQALLGKNIQYF.

This clonotype was detected many times. The chain recombines TRBV11-2 with TRBJ2-5, with D possibly TRBD2 on 5 matching bases. V was cut by 5 bases and J by 4 bases, with 20 bases left in between. The CDR3 has 16 amino acids. The germline V gene encodes CDR1 SGHAT and CDR2 FQNNGV. The CDR3 region is CASSRPSSGNLETQYF. In nucleotides, the CDR3 is TGTGCCAGCAGCAGGCCAAGTTCGGGGAATCTAGAGACCCAGTACTTC.

The chain recombines TRBV4-3 with TRBJ2-7; 12 bases align to TRBD2. The germline CDR1 and CDR2 sequences are LGHNA and YSLEER. The CDR3 totals 22 residues. With 1 base clipped from V and 0 bases from J, the junction kept 19 bases outside the gene matches. CDR3 region: CASSQGRRIGLAGSNNSYEQYV. The CDR3 nucleotides are TGCGCCAGCAGCCAAGGGCGAAGGATTGGACTAGCGGGGAGCAACAACTCCTACGAGCAGTACGTC.

The chain uses TRBV20-1 and TRBJ2-3; D not resolved. From germline, CDR1 is DFQATT and CDR2 SNEGSKA (reference sequence). V lost 2 bases and J lost 0, with 9 bases in between. This CDR3 comprises 14 residues. CDR3 in amino acids: CSARYVGSTDTQYF. The DNA for the CDR3 is TGCAGTGCTAGATATGTCGGGAGCACAGATACGCAGTATTTT.

The chain joins TRBV5-1 to TRBJ2-1; no firm D call. Trimming shortened V by 5 bases and J by 1 base, and 13 bases separated the two germline ends. The CDR3 runs 15 residues. The germline gives CDR1 SGHRS, CDR2 YFSETQ. CDR3 DNA sequence: TGCGCCAGCAGAGGTGCAACCGAGTCCTACAATGAGCAGTTCTTC. It encodes CASRGATESYNEQFF.

This clonotype was counted between two and nine times. V and J are TRBV9 and TRBJ2-4; 10 bases line up with TRBD2. Looked up from germline, CDR1 is SGDLS and CDR2 is YYNGEE. V trimming: 4 bases; J trimming: 2 bases; junction bases outside the gene matches: 9. The CDR3 has 17 amino acids. As DNA, the CDR3 is TGTGCCAGCAGCTCCTCCGGGACTAGCGCCCCCAAAAACATTCAGTACTTC. It encodes CASSSSGTSAPKNIQYF.

V gene TRBV30 combines with J gene TRBJ1-2; D is ambiguous. The germline CDR1 and CDR2 sequences are GTSNPN and SVGIG (reference sequence). Trimming left V 0 bases short and J 0 bases short, with 14 bases between. The CDR3 extends over 16 amino acids. The CDR3 reads CAWSVGLGNSNYGYTF. Written as DNA, the CDR3 is TGTGCCTGGAGTGTAGGGCTCGGGAATTCTAACTATGGCTACACCTTC.

The chain couples TRBV6-5 to TRBJ2-1, with 8 bases identical to TRBD2. There are 15 residues in the CDR3. J lost 10 bases, V lost 6 bases, and 14 bases had no gene match. Germline CDR1 is MNHEY and CDR2 is SVGAGI. The CDR3 sequence is CASSRRGAGEREQFF. CDR3 bases: TGTGCCAGCAGCCGTCGGGGAGCGGGAGAACGGGAGCAGTTCTTC.

About this clonotype: A read error may produce the germline difference seen at one junction end. The chain carries TRBV29-1 and TRBJ2-3; 15 bases align to TRBD2. This CDR3 contains 17 residues. Germline V CDR1 and CDR2: SQVTM, ANQGSEA. DNA for the CDR3: TGCAGCGTTGAAGCCGGACTAGCGGGAGGGCCCGGGGATATGCAGTATTTT. Translated, it gives CSVEAGLAGGPGDMQYF.

The chain joins TRBV3-1 to TRBJ1-1, with TRBD1 identical over 11 bases. Trimming at V came to 1 base and at J to 11 bases, leaving 3 bases not matched to a gene. Germline V gene sequence: CDR1 LGHDT, CDR2 YNNKEL (reference sequence). The length of the CDR3 is 13 residues. The CDR3 loop is CASSQVGQGEAFF. DNA of the CDR3: TGTGCCAGCAGCCAAGTGGGACAGGGGGAGGCTTTCTTT.

This chain uses TRBV4-1 with TRBJ2-3; 7 bases are a match to TRBD2. Trimming cost V 1 base and J 0 bases; bases outside gene matches: 7. The CDR3 spans 17 residues. CDR1 and CDR2 (germline): MGHRA, YSYEKL. The CDR3 sequence is CASSQGRLAASTDTQYF. The CDR3 nucleotides are TGCGCCAGCAGCCAAGGGCGGCTAGCGGCTAGCACAGATACGCAGTATTTT.

V is TRBV7-9 and J is TRBJ2-5; possible D gene TRBD1, 6 bases. Germline V gene lookup returns CDR1 SEHNR and CDR2 FQNEAQ (reference sequence). The CDR3 extends over 16 amino acids. The germline V and J ends were trimmed by 1 base and 1 base, with 13 bases remaining between them. The CDR3: CASSLGTATFQETQYF. The CDR3 DNA sequence: TGTGCCAGCAGCTTAGGGACAGCGACTTTCCAAGAGACCCAGTACTTC.

J is TRBJ1-2 and V is TRBV27; maybe TRBD1 (5 bases). This CDR3 has 17 residues. CDR1 and CDR2 from the germline V gene are MNHEY and SMNVEV (reference sequence). Trimming shortened V by 0 bases and J by 8 bases, and 22 bases separated the two germline ends. The CDR3 DNA sequence: TGTGCCAGCAGTTTATCGAGCCGCCCCGGGGGTCCGGGGGGCTACACCTTC. It translates to CASSLSSRPGGPGGYTF.

The table lists this clonotype with many counts. The chain couples TRBV18 to TRBJ2-6; unclear D gene. V gave up 1 base and J gave up 0 bases, with 7 bases separating them. Germline V gene lookup returns CDR1 KGHSH and CDR2 LQKENI. The CDR3 covers 16 residues. The CDR3 DNA reads as TGTGCCAGCTCACCACTCGCTCGCTCTGGGGCCAACGTCCTGACTTTC. Protein product: CASSPLARSGANVLTF.

The CDR3 sequence: CASSPRQTTNEKLFF. CDR3 DNA sequence: TGTGCCAGCAGCCCCAGACAGACAACTAATGAAAAACTGTTTTTT. The rearrangement joins TRBV3-1 to TRBJ1-4; D might be TRBD1 (5 bases). Between the trimmed V and J ends, which lost 4 bases and 0 bases, there was a span of 9 bases. The CDR3 covers 15 residues. Per the germline V gene, CDR1 is LGHDT and CDR2 is YNNKEL (reference sequence).

J is TRBJ1-5 and V is TRBV24-1; D remains unclear. Trimming stripped 2 bases from V and 8 bases from J, with 15 bases between. CDR1 is KGHDR and CDR2 is SFDVKD in the germline V gene. The CDR3 is 15 residues long. For the CDR3, the DNA is TGTGCCACCAGTGATTCTAAAGGGAGGGCAGAGCCCCAGCATTTT. Encoded protein: CATSDSKGRAEPQHF.

J is TRBJ2-1 and V is TRBV5-1, with 7 bases identical to TRBD1. CDR3 length equals 15 residues. The germline V gene has CDR1 SGHRS and CDR2 YFSETQ. J lost 3 bases, V lost 3 bases, and 6 bases had no gene match. This chain's CDR3 is CASSSRQGDYNEQFF. The DNA for the CDR3 is TGCGCCAGCAGCTCCCGACAGGGAGACTACAATGAGCAGTTCTTC.

In its sample, this clonotype was seen a few times. V gene TRBV3-1 combines with J gene TRBJ2-1; 8 bases agree with TRBD2. The V segment lost 7 bases and the J segment 7 bases; nucleotides outside the gene matches: 12. Germline V gene sequence: CDR1 LGHDT, CDR2 YNNKEL (reference sequence). The CDR3 has 15 residues. The chain's CDR3 is CASTRGRGGQNEQFF. In DNA form, the CDR3 reads TGTGCCAGCACCCGCGGCCGGGGGGGCCAGAATGAGCAGTTCTTC.

At least ten counts were recorded for this clonotype. The rearrangement links TRBV7-9 to TRBJ1-1; possibly TRBD1 for D (5 bases). This CDR3 region has 14 residues. The germline V gene has CDR1 SEHNR and CDR2 FQNEAQ (reference sequence). V lost 5 bases to trimming and J lost 4 bases, with 14 bases between them. The CDR3 region is CASSRGTVGTEAFF. DNA for the CDR3: TGTGCCAGCAGCCGCGGGACGGTTGGCACTGAAGCTTTCTTT.

This CDR3 reads CCTNGETDLNTEAFF. DNA of the CDR3: TGCTGTACAAACGGGGAGACAGACCTGAACACTGAAGCTTTCTTT. V gene TRBV20-1 combines with J gene TRBJ1-1; a weak D match, TRBD1 (5 bases). This CDR3 is built from 15 residues. Germline CDR1 and CDR2: DFQATT and SNEGSKA (reference sequence).

This clonotype was recorded a few times. The chain is built from TRBV3-1 and TRBJ2-2; D unclear. Trimming left V 2 bases short and J 6 bases short, with 13 bases between. The germline V gene has CDR1 LGHDT and CDR2 YNNKEL (reference sequence). This CDR3 contains 15 residues. In nucleotides, the CDR3 is TGTGCCAGCAGCCAAATTGAGGCCCCCCCCGGGGAGCTGTTTTTT. The encoded protein is CASSQIEAPPGELFF.

This clonotype was counted only a few times. The V gene is TRBV3-1, the J gene TRBJ1-2; D is perhaps TRBD1 (5 bases). The CDR3 covers 14 residues. From germline, CDR1 is LGHDT and CDR2 YNNKEL (reference sequence). Trimming removed 0 bases at V and 4 bases at J, with 9 bases between. The CDR3 DNA reads TGTGCCAGCAGCCAAGAAGTCCAGGGCTATGGCTACACCTTC. It is translated as CASSQEVQGYGYTF. The variable domain in full, with the rest retrieved from reference TRBV3-1 and TRBJ1-2, is DTAVSQTPKYLVTQMGNDKSIKCEQNLGHDTMYWYKQDSKKFLKIMFSYNNKELIINETVPNRFSPKSPDKAHLNLHINSLELGDSAVYFCASSQEVQGYGYTFGSGTRLTVV.

This clonotype was seen a handful of times. V and J are TRBV19 and TRBJ2-1; 7 bases align to TRBD2. In germline, CDR1 is LNHDA, CDR2 SQIVND (reference sequence). The CDR3 consists of 15 residues. V dropped 9 bases and J dropped 0; count of bases not matched to a gene: 8. CDR3 nucleotides: TGTGCCAGCCGCGCGACGGGAGGCTCCTACAATGAGCAGTTCTTC. This translates into CASRATGGSYNEQFF.

The gene calls are TRBV7-2 and TRBJ1-4; D unclear. The V end was cut by 1 base, the J end by 8 bases, with 11 bases between. This CDR3 spans 14 amino acids. Per the germline V gene, CDR1 is SGHTA and CDR2 is FQGNSA. DNA for the CDR3: TGTGCCAGCAGCTTAGAACAAGGCGGGGAAAAACTGTTTTTT. This codes for CASSLEQGGEKLFF.